Below, 4 T cell receptor beta chains from the same sample are listed, as sequenced in a study of type 1 and type 2 diabetes patients. Amplification started from genomic DNA. A primer set of 30 forward and 13 reverse primers amplified the CDR3. TCRdb reprocessed the multiplex PCR reads with MiXCR, giving one entry per CDR3 protein. This sample carries more than 250,000 distinct CDR3 sequences, around 47% of them seen once, and the ten largest clones take roughly an eighth. Sequences were obtained from peripheral blood mononuclear cells (PBMCs). All receptors come from a man aged 18-30 years with type 2 diabetes.

The chain employs TRBV27 and TRBJ2-2, with unresolved D. CDR3 length: 13 residues. Germline CDR1 reads MNHEY; CDR2 reads SMNVEV (reference sequence). Trimming took off 2 bases at V and 6 bases at J, with 7 bases between the two ends. CDR3 nucleotides: TGTGCCAGCAGTTTAAACCTACCCGGGGAGCTGTTTTTT. Translation gives CASSLNLPGELFF.

The chain is built from TRBV10-3 and TRBJ2-7; 9 positions match TRBD1. Germline CDR1 and CDR2: ENHRY and SYGVKD. The CDR3 is made up of 14 amino acids. Trimming took 11 bases from V and 3 from J; bases not matched to a gene: 11. DNA of the CDR3: TGTGCCGTTGCTGGGACAGGGTTTAACTACGAGCAGTACTTC. This sequence encodes CAVAGTGFNYEQYF.

The CDR3 is CASSLYYGDYEQYF. The CDR3 region has the DNA TGTGCCAGCAGCTTATATTACGGGGATTACGAGCAGTACTTC. The chain links TRBV7-2 to TRBJ2-7; TRBD2 is a possible D gene (5 bases). Trimming took 2 bases from V and 4 from J, leaving 12 bases between them. CDR1 is SGHTA, CDR2 FQGNSA, per germline. The CDR3 totals 14 residues. Supplemented by reference TRBV7-2 and TRBJ2-7, the full variable domain reads GAGVSQSPSNKVTEKGKDVELRCDPISGHTALYWYRQSLGQGLEFLIYFQGNSAPDKSGLPSDRFSAERTGGSVSTLTIQRTQQEDSAVYLCASSLYYGDYEQYFGPGTRLTVT.

The rearrangement links TRBV2 to TRBJ1-2, with 11 bases fitting TRBD1. The germline V gene has CDR1 SNHLY and CDR2 FYNNEI. CDR3 length: 15 amino acids. V was clipped by 6 bases and J by 3 bases; unmatched bases: 6. The CDR3: CASRAGQGADYGYTF. As DNA, the CDR3 is TGTGCCAGCAGAGCCGGACAGGGGGCGGACTATGGCTACACCTTC.